One and the same sample provided the 22 T cell receptor beta chains below, sequenced in a study of blood T cell repertoires in COVID-19. Libraries were prepared by immunoSEQ multiplex PCR; TCRdb keeps only in-frame clonotypes and omits some of them. The table shows over 250,000 clones, with 80% to 95% occurring only once. The source material was peripheral blood. These receptors were collected from a woman aged 30 to 39 with COVID-19, enrolled during active disease.

The chain couples TRBV10-3 to TRBJ1-2; TRBD1 matches 7 bases. CDR1 ENHRY and CDR2 SYGVKD come from the germline V gene. The V segment lost 6 bases and the J segment 3 bases; nucleotides outside the gene matches: 7. CDR3 length: 14 residues. As DNA, the CDR3 is TGTGCCATCAGCCGACAGGGAGGACACTATGGCTACACCTTC. Protein product: CAISRQGGHYGYTF.

CDR3 sequence (DNA): TGTGCCAGCAGCTTTGAACAGATCCCCCATCCTCTCCACTTT. Residues: CASSFEQIPHPLHF. The chain has TRBV7-2 and TRBJ1-6; D gene ambiguous. This CDR3 spans 14 amino acids. The germline V gene encodes CDR1 SGHTA and CDR2 FQGNSA. Trimming shortened V by 3 bases and J by 16 bases, and 19 bases separated the two germline ends.

V usage is TRBV24-1 and J usage is TRBJ2-1, with TRBD1 identical over 11 bases. J gave up 2 bases and V 9 bases, and 2 bases lay outside the gene matches. In germline, CDR1 is KGHDR, CDR2 SFDVKD. CDR3 length equals 14 residues. CDR3 protein: CATGGQGAYNEQFF. DNA of the CDR3: TGTGCCACCGGGGGACAGGGGGCCTACAATGAGCAGTTCTTC.

The rearrangement uses TRBV5-6 and TRBJ1-4; 10 bases match TRBD1. Germline loops: CDR1 SGHDT, CDR2 YYEEEE. This CDR3 is 14 amino acids long. V dropped 4 bases and J dropped 10; count of bases not matched to a gene: 7. DNA of the CDR3: TGTGCCAGCAGCCCCAGGACAGGGGGAGGAAAACTGTTTTTT. Amino acids: CASSPRTGGGKLFF.

The genes are TRBV15 and TRBJ1-1; D not resolved. Trimming removed 5 bases from V and 2 bases from J, with 9 bases in between. The CDR3 length is 13 residues. The germline CDR1 and CDR2 sequences are LNHNV and YYDKDF (reference sequence). Here the CDR3 reads CATSLEANTEAFF. The CDR3 nucleotides are TGTGCCACCAGCTTAGAAGCTAACACTGAAGCTTTCTTT.

The chain couples TRBV12-3 or TRBV12-4 to TRBJ2-1, with D perhaps matching TRBD1 (5 bases). The CDR3 sequence is 13 residues long. Trimming shortened V by 3 bases and J by 4 bases, and 7 bases separated the two germline ends. This CDR3 is CASSFSGYNEQFF. Here the CDR3 DNA reads TGTGCCAGCAGTTTTTCAGGGTACAATGAGCAGTTCTTC.

This clone was seen a single time. The gene calls are TRBV9 and TRBJ2-1; the D gene is possibly TRBD2 (5 bases). V was clipped by 0 bases and J by 3 bases, with 13 bases between them. The CDR3 loop spans 16 amino acids. Germline V CDR1 and CDR2: SGDLS, YYNGEE. The CDR3 DNA sequence: TGTGCCAGCAGCGTAGACCGGGGAGAGGTCTACAATGAGCAGTTCTTC. Protein sequence: CASSVDRGEVYNEQFF. Using reference TRBV9 and TRBJ2-1 for the parts outside the CDR3, the full variable domain is DSGVTQTPKHLITATGQRVTLRCSPRSGDLSVYWYQQSLDQGLQFLIQYYNGEERAKGNILERFSAQQFPDLHSELNLSSLELGDSALYFCASSVDRGEVYNEQFFGPGTRLTVL.

The chain has TRBV5-1 and TRBJ2-1; 11 bases align to TRBD2. The CDR3 has 16 residues. V dropped 0 bases and J dropped 5; count of bases not matched to a gene: 4. CDR1 is SGHRS and CDR2 is YFSETQ in the germline V gene. CDR3 nucleotide sequence: TGCGCCAGCAGCTTGGCCACTAGCGGGAGTAACAATGAGCAGTTCTTC. Residues: CASSLATSGSNNEQFF.

This sequence joins TRBV9 and TRBJ1-2, with TRBD1 matching over 7 bases. The CDR3 covers 15 residues. V lost 4 bases to trimming and J lost 0 bases; unmatched junction nucleotides: 6. The germline V gene has CDR1 SGDLS and CDR2 YYNGEE. The CDR3 DNA reads as TGTGCCAGCAGCCCGGGGACAGATCCTAACTATGGCTACACCTTC. This encodes CASSPGTDPNYGYTF. Using reference TRBV9 and TRBJ1-2 for the parts outside the CDR3, the full variable domain is DSGVTQTPKHLITATGQRVTLRCSPRSGDLSVYWYQQSLDQGLQFLIQYYNGEERAKGNILERFSAQQFPDLHSELNLSSLELGDSALYFCASSPGTDPNYGYTFGSGTRLTVV.

V and J are TRBV5-4 and TRBJ2-2; 9 positions match TRBD1. The CDR3 is 15 amino acids. The J segment lost 5 bases and the V segment lost 1 base, leaving 3 bases of the junction unmatched. Per the germline V gene, CDR1 is SGHNT and CDR2 is YYREEE (reference sequence). DNA for the CDR3: TGTGCCAGCAGCTTGCCAGGGACAGGGACCGGGGAGCTGTTTTTT. Residues: CASSLPGTGTGELFF.

The genes are TRBV30 and TRBJ1-1; D not resolved. The CDR3 has 11 amino acids. Trimming pared 8 bases from V and 0 bases from J, leaving 7 bases between. CDR1 GTSNPN and CDR2 SVGIG come from the germline V gene (reference sequence). The CDR3 coding sequence is TGTGCCGTCGACTTGAACACTGAAGCTTTCTTT. This codes for CAVDLNTEAFF.

This sequence joins TRBV5-4 and TRBJ1-1; D is unclear. The CDR3 loop spans 14 amino acids. The V gene lost 4 bases and the J gene lost 1 base, with 11 bases spanning the gap. CDR1 is SGHNT and CDR2 is YYREEE in the germline V gene (reference sequence). The CDR3 is CASSPLTTNTEAFF. The DNA of the CDR3 is TGTGCCAGCAGCCCCCTGACAACGAACACTGAAGCTTTCTTT.

V and J are TRBV29-1 and TRBJ2-7; 8 nucleotides match TRBD2. The CDR3 has 12 amino acids. V was pared by 4 bases and J by 2 bases, with 1 base of the junction left unmatched. CDR1 is SQVTM and CDR2 is ANQGSEA in the germline V gene. This CDR3 is CSVAGGTYEQYF. CDR3 nucleotides: TGCAGCGTTGCGGGAGGGACCTACGAGCAGTACTTC.

J is TRBJ1-3 and V is TRBV3-1 (or the pseudogene TRBV3-2); D might be TRBD1 (6 bases). Germline V CDR1 and CDR2: LGHDT, YNNKEL (reference sequence). Trimming removed 1 base from V and 2 bases from J, with 12 bases in between. The CDR3 loop spans 16 amino acids. The CDR3 region is CASSQAGQGTGNTIYF. Here the CDR3 DNA reads TGTGCCAGCAGCCAAGCCGGCCAGGGGACTGGAAACACCATATATTTT.

The CDR3 DNA reads as TGCGCCAGCAGCTTCATTCCGGGAGGGCGGGAGGCATATGAGCAGTTCTTC. Amino acid sequence: CASSFIPGGREAYEQFF. The chain uses TRBV5-1 and TRBJ2-1; 8 nucleotides agree with TRBD2. The CDR3 extends over 17 amino acids. The ends lost 2 bases at V and 8 bases at J; junction bases unmatched: 15. CDR1 is SGHRS, CDR2 YFSETQ, per germline.

This clone was detected once. This chain joins TRBV5-6 and TRBJ1-5, with 9 bases aligning to TRBD1. The CDR3 sequence is 14 residues long. The germline V gene encodes CDR1 SGHDT and CDR2 YYEEEE. Germline trimming cut 5 bases from V and 6 bases from J; bases unmatched to any gene: 6. The CDR3 region is CASSSTGGSQPQHF. The CDR3 nucleotides read TGTGCCAGCAGTTCTACAGGGGGCAGTCAGCCCCAGCATTTT. Drawing the rest from reference TRBV5-6 and TRBJ1-5, the complete variable domain is DAGVTQSPTHLIKTRGQQVTLRCSPKSGHDTVSWYQQALGQGPQFIFQYYEEEERQRGNFPDRFSGHQFPNYSSELNVNALLLGDSALYLCASSSTGGSQPQHFGDGTRLSIL.

This chain links TRBV5-1 with TRBJ2-6; 9 bases agree with TRBD1. This CDR3 comprises 15 residues. V gave up 4 bases and J gave up 2 bases; unmatched junction bases: 1. Germline lookup yields CDR1 SGHRS and CDR2 YFSETQ. CDR3 in amino acids: CASSRDRAGANVLTF. The CDR3 DNA reads as TGCGCCAGCAGCCGGGACAGGGCTGGGGCCAACGTCCTGACTTTC.

About this clone itself: The same CDR3 arises from other DNA sequences in this sample as well. The chain employs TRBV9 and TRBJ2-7, with TRBD1 matching over 10 bases. CDR3 length: 14 residues. Trimming cost V 4 bases and J 2 bases; bases outside gene matches: 3. The germline V gene has CDR1 SGDLS and CDR2 YYNGEE. CDR3 in amino acids: CASSPGQGTYEQYF. For the CDR3, the DNA is TGTGCCAGCAGCCCGGGACAGGGGACCTACGAGCAGTACTTC.

The table lists this clone with a few counts. The gene calls are TRBV19 and TRBJ1-1, with TRBD1 matching over 8 bases. Germline trimming cut 5 bases from V and 1 base from J; bases unmatched to any gene: 0. The CDR3 totals 13 residues. Germline lookup yields CDR1 LNHDA and CDR2 SQIVND (reference sequence). CDR3 sequence reads: CASSDRGNTEAFF. The CDR3 DNA reads as TGTGCCAGTAGTGACAGGGGGAACACTGAAGCTTTCTTT. Filled out from reference TRBV19 and TRBJ1-1, the complete variable domain reads DGGITQSPKYLFRKEGQNVTLSCEQNLNHDAMYWYRQDPGQGLRLIYYSQIVNDFQKGDIAEGYSVSREKKESFPLTVTSAQKNPTAFYLCASSDRGNTEAFFGQGTRLTVV.

Note on this clone: This sample also contains other DNA sequences that code for the same CDR3. This sequence joins TRBV5-1 and TRBJ2-7; TRBD1 matches 11 bases. Germline lookup yields CDR1 SGHRS and CDR2 YFSETQ. J lost 4 bases, V lost 0 bases, and 0 bases had no gene match. CDR3 length: 14 residues. The CDR3 DNA is TGCGCCAGCAGCTTGGGGGACAGGGGGTACGAGCAGTACTTC. It translates to CASSLGDRGYEQYF.

On this clone itself: Different DNA sequences within this sample yield the same CDR3. The chain joins TRBV6-5 to TRBJ1-2, with 8 positions matching TRBD1. Germline V gene sequence: CDR1 MNHEY, CDR2 SVGAGI. The CDR3 runs 14 residues. With 2 bases clipped from V and 2 bases from J, the junction kept 1 base outside the gene matches. The CDR3 loop is CASSYRTGNYGYTF. As DNA, the CDR3 is TGTGCCAGCAGTTACCGGACAGGGAACTATGGCTACACCTTC.

The V call is TRBV28, the J call TRBJ1-1; the D is unclear. Germline V gene lookup returns CDR1 MDHEN and CDR2 SYDVKM. V was clipped by 2 bases and J by 1 base, with 14 bases between them. This CDR3 spans 16 amino acids. CDR3 sequence: CASSLESGRPNTEAFF. CDR3 in DNA: TGTGCCAGCAGTTTAGAATCGGGAAGACCGAACACTGAAGCTTTCTTT.